This TCR beta chain was captured by sequencing in a study of T-cell reconstitution after alpha-beta-depleted transplantation in children. The CDR3 runs 11 residues. Trimming shortened V by 3 bases and J by 8 bases, and 10 bases separated the two germline ends. Germline V gene data show CDR1 as DFQATT and CDR2 as SNEGSKA (reference sequence). This sample's TCRbeta library carried unique molecular identifier barcodes. TCRdb reprocessed the PCR reads with MiXCR, giving one entry per CDR3 protein. The sample consists of approximately 800,000 distinct CDR3 sequences, about 16% of them appearing once. The receptor's source is a male patient under 18 who had a stem cell transplant for acute lymphoblastic leukemia, so the T cells may come from the graft donor. Here the sequenced sample was PBMCs, mostly from graft donor cells, taken 360 days after TCRalphabeta/CD19-depleted stem cell transplant. The rearrangement links TRBV20-1 to TRBJ1-2; no reliable D call. The CDR3: CSASELQGYTF. DNA for the CDR3: TGCAGTGCTAGTGAGCTACAAGGCTACACCTTC.